These 13 T cell receptor beta chains originate from one sample sequenced in a study of neurological immune-mediated disorders. Each CDR3 protein gets one entry after TCRdb re-called the 5' RACE reads with MiXCR. Here the sample spans 45,000 or so distinct CDR3 sequences, more than 5% being singletons. The sequenced material came from CD4+ T cells from blood. The receptors come from a woman aged 40 to 55 in good health.

This clonotype was detected ten times or more. This rearrangement joins TRBV7-3 to TRBJ1-1; 8 bases map to TRBD1. Germline-derived CDR1 and CDR2 are SGHTA and FQGTGA. The length of the CDR3 is 16 residues. V lost 3 bases and J lost 1; bases outside the gene matches: 7. The CDR3 sequence: CASSLDRDSRNTEAFF. CDR3 coding DNA: TGTGCCAGCAGCTTGGACAGGGATTCACGGAACACTGAAGCTTTCTTT.

This clonotype came up many times. The J gene is TRBJ2-7, the V gene TRBV6-2 or TRBV6-3; 7 bases fit TRBD2. Trimming took 6 bases from V and 1 from J; bases not matched to a gene: 6. The length of the CDR3 is 14 residues. Germline V gene lookup returns CDR1 MNHEY and CDR2 SVGEGT. The CDR3 DNA is TGTGCCAGCAGCCCCCGGCGGGGGTCCTACGAGCAGTACTTC. Protein: CASSPRRGSYEQYF.

This clonotype was detected ten times or more. This chain uses TRBV5-8 with TRBJ2-2; 7 bases are shared with TRBD1. Germline lookup yields CDR1 SGHTS and CDR2 YDEGEE. J gave up 8 bases and V 4 bases, and 8 bases lay outside the gene matches. This CDR3 is built from 14 residues. Here the CDR3 DNA reads TGTGCCAGCAGCGTGGGACAGTCTGGAGGGGAGCTGTTTTTT. Its protein product is CASSVGQSGGELFF.

This clonotype has ten or more counts. V usage is TRBV3-1 and J usage is TRBJ1-1; 10 nucleotides match TRBD1. After removal of 1 base from V and 6 bases from J, the junction contained 5 bases not matched to a gene. The CDR3 sequence is 15 residues long. From germline, CDR1 is LGHDT and CDR2 YNNKEL (reference sequence). CDR3 in DNA: TGTGCCAGCAGCCAAGGGGGACAGGGGCTCGCTGAAGCTTTCTTT. Its translation is CASSQGGQGLAEAFF. Drawing the rest from reference TRBV3-1 and TRBJ1-1, the complete variable domain is DTAVSQTPKYLVTQMGNDKSIKCEQNLGHDTMYWYKQDSKKFLKIMFSYNNKELIINETVPNRFSPKSPDKAHLNLHINSLELGDSAVYFCASSQGGQGLAEAFFGQGTRLTVV.

This clonotype was seen repeatedly, ten times or more. V gene TRBV27 combines with J gene TRBJ2-7; a weak D match, TRBD2 (6 bases). V was cut by 5 bases and J by 3 bases, with 20 bases left in between. This CDR3 contains 16 residues. The V gene's germline CDR1 is MNHEY and CDR2 SMNVEV (reference sequence). The CDR3 region is CASSPPVGGTIYEQYF. DNA for the CDR3: TGTGCCAGCAGTCCCCCAGTGGGCGGGACGATCTACGAGCAGTACTTC.

This clonotype was seen repeatedly, ten times or more. The DNA for the CDR3 is TGCGCCAGCAGCTCCCGCGGACAGACGAACACTGAAGCTTTCTTT. Translated, it gives CASSSRGQTNTEAFF. The chain couples TRBV5-1 to TRBJ1-1; D perhaps matches TRBD1 (6 bases). The CDR3 has 15 residues. V was clipped by 3 bases and J by 1 base, with 13 bases between them. The germline CDR1 and CDR2 sequences are SGHRS and YFSETQ.

In this sample, this clonotype turned up many times. The V call is TRBV6-5, the J call TRBJ1-1; 8 positions agree with TRBD1. The CDR3 has 16 residues. CDR1 is MNHEY, CDR2 SVGAGI, per germline. The V and J ends lost 2 bases and 0 bases, in that order; junction bases with no gene match: 5. CDR3: CASSYRRTGMNTEAFF. As DNA, the CDR3 is TGTGCCAGCAGTTACCGCAGGACAGGGATGAACACTGAAGCTTTCTTT.

This clonotype was seen only a few times. The chain combines TRBV19 with TRBJ2-1, with 7 nucleotides matching TRBD2. CDR1 LNHDA and CDR2 SQIVND come from the germline V gene (reference sequence). The trim removed 5 bases at V and 0 bases at J, leaving 7 bases unmatched. The CDR3 runs to 16 residues. The CDR3 DNA reads TGTGCCAGTAGTGCAAGACGGGGGGACTCCTACAATGAGCAGTTCTTC. This encodes CASSARRGDSYNEQFF.

This clonotype was counted many times. This chain joins TRBV10-3 and TRBJ2-7; 8 bases agree with TRBD1. Germline V lookup: CDR1 ENHRY, CDR2 SYGVKD. V lost 2 bases, J lost 3 bases, and 9 bases stayed unmatched. This CDR3 has 16 residues. The CDR3 sequence is CAISEPQGARIYEQYF. For the CDR3, the DNA is TGTGCCATCAGTGAGCCTCAGGGGGCCAGGATCTACGAGCAGTACTTC.

This clonotype was counted many times. The chain couples TRBV12-3 or TRBV12-4 to TRBJ1-6; 8 bases map to TRBD1. V was pared by 1 base and J by 5 bases, with 4 bases of the junction left unmatched. The CDR3 runs to 16 residues. The CDR3 DNA reads TGTGCCAGCAGTTTAGGCAACAGGGGGGATAATTCACCCCTCCACTTT. This sequence encodes CASSLGNRGDNSPLHF.

In its sample, this clonotype was seen many times. This chain uses TRBV20-1 with TRBJ2-2; D gene uncertain. Between the trimmed V and J ends, which lost 1 base and 1 base, there was a span of 13 bases. CDR3 length equals 16 residues. From germline, CDR1 is DFQATT and CDR2 SNEGSKA (reference sequence). This CDR3 is CSARGERLENTGELFF. The CDR3 DNA reads TGCAGTGCTAGAGGTGAACGGCTGGAGAACACCGGGGAGCTGTTTTTT.

The chain recombines TRBV4-1 with TRBJ2-5; D possibly uses TRBD1 or TRBD2 (6 bases each). The V and J ends lost 8 bases and 6 bases respectively, with 16 bases between them. Germline V gives CDR1 MGHRA, CDR2 YSYEKL. This CDR3 has 13 residues. The CDR3 DNA follows: TGCGCCAGCCAAGGAGGAGGGGGAAAGACCCAGTACTTC. Protein product: CASQGGGGKTQYF.

This clonotype was seen ten or more times. The V and J genes are TRBV7-9 and TRBJ1-4; D might be TRBD1 (6 bases). V lost 5 bases and J lost 7, with 14 bases in between. CDR1 and CDR2 from the germline V gene are SEHNR and FQNEAQ (reference sequence). The CDR3 spans 14 residues. The CDR3 loop reads CASSPQGGGEKLFF. The DNA of the CDR3 is TGTGCCAGCAGCCCACAGGGCGGCGGTGAAAAACTGTTTTTT.